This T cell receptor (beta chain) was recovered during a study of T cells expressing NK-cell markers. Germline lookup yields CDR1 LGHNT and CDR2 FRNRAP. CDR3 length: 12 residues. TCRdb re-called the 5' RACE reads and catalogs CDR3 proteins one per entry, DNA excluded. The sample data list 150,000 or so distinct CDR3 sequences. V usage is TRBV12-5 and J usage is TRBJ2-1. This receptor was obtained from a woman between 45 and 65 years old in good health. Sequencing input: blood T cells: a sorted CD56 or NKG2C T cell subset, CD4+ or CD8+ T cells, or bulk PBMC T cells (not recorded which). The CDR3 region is CASGFQEPEQFF.